The 14 T cell receptor beta chains below were found in one sample sequenced in a study of CD8 T cells in ankylosing spondylitis. These receptors are not linked to any known antigen. Overall study findings and caveats: What appeared characteristic of ankylosing spondylitis blood was a TCR beta motif of 7 or 8 highly homologous variants.

TCRdb re-called the 5' RACE reads with MiXCR, one entry per CDR3 protein. The data hold approximately 540,000 distinct CDR3 sequences, with 9.5% to 15% observed a single time. What was sequenced was blood, either unsorted or a sorted T cell fraction (not recorded which). All receptors derive from a male donor with ankylosing spondylitis.

On this clonotype itself: One end of the junction fails to match germline, which may point to a read error. The chain employs TRBV19 and TRBJ1-2, with D hard to call. The CDR3 length is 15 residues. In germline, CDR1 is LNHDA, CDR2 SQIVND (reference sequence). CDR3 residues: CAGSLPDGTNYGYTF. The CDR3 DNA follows: TGTGCCGGTAGTCTCCCGGACGGAACTAACTATGGCTACACCTTC.

Details on this clonotype: With a much larger clone just one base away, this may be a read error. J is TRBJ1-1 and V is TRBV12-3 or TRBV12-4; no firm D call. Trimming removed 3 bases from V and 4 bases from J, with 9 bases in between. The CDR3 extends over 13 amino acids. The CDR3 nucleotides are TGTGCCAGCAGTTTCGGGGAGGCCACTGAAGCTTTCTTT. Protein: CASSFGEATEAFF.

The V gene is TRBV3-1, the J gene TRBJ1-4; perhaps TRBD1 as D (5 bases). This CDR3 contains 14 residues. Germline loops: CDR1 LGHDT, CDR2 YNNKEL (reference sequence). Trimming took 0 bases from V and 8 from J, leaving 10 bases between them. CDR3 loop: CASSQDLGAEKLFF. The DNA for the CDR3 is TGTGCCAGCAGCCAAGATCTTGGGGCGGAAAAACTGTTTTTT.

This clonotype appeared a few times. This chain links TRBV14 with TRBJ2-5; weak D call: TRBD2 (5 bases). CDR1 is SGHDN and CDR2 is FVKESK in the germline V gene. Trimming left V 1 base short and J 7 bases short, with 10 bases between. The CDR3 length is 13 residues. In nucleotides, the CDR3 is TGTGCCAGCAGCCAAGGGCCCCGGGGGACCCAGTACTTC. Protein: CASSQGPRGTQYF.

At least ten counts were recorded for this clonotype. V and J are TRBV5-1 and TRBJ2-1, with D possibly called TRBD1 or TRBD2 (5 bases each). Germline V gene lookup returns CDR1 SGHRS and CDR2 YFSETQ. The CDR3 is 14 residues long. V was shortened by 1 base and J by 9 bases, with 14 bases between the two germline ends. As DNA, the CDR3 is TGCGCCAGCAGCTTGTTACCGGGACCCGGTGAGCAGTTCTTC. Translated, it gives CASSLLPGPGEQFF.

The chain employs TRBV7-6 and TRBJ2-3; 8 bases are shared with TRBD2. This CDR3 spans 14 amino acids. Germline V gene lookup returns CDR1 SGHVS and CDR2 FNYEAQ. V shed 3 bases, J shed 4 bases, and the junction held 3 bases outside the gene matches. CDR3 amino acids: CASSLGTRSDTQYF. CDR3 nucleotide sequence: TGTGCCAGCAGCTTGGGGACTAGGTCAGATACGCAGTATTTT.

This clonotype has a handful of counts. The chain employs TRBV28 and TRBJ1-1, with D hard to call. V lost 4 bases to trimming and J lost 3 bases, with 18 bases between them. This CDR3 has 16 residues. Germline V gene lookup returns CDR1 MDHEN and CDR2 SYDVKM. CDR3 nucleotide sequence: TGTGCCAGCAGTTCGGTAGAGGACGAGGCTGACACTGAAGCTTTCTTT. Encoded protein: CASSSVEDEADTEAFF.

This sequence joins TRBV27 and TRBJ2-5; no reliable D call. The CDR3 is 15 residues long. The germline V gene has CDR1 MNHEY and CDR2 SMNVEV (reference sequence). V was shortened by 1 base and J by 1 base, with 10 bases between the two germline ends. DNA of the CDR3: TGTGCCAGCAGTTTATTCGGACGCCTCCAAGAGACCCAGTACTTC. It yields the protein CASSLFGRLQETQYF.

The table lists this clonotype with a few counts. This chain connects TRBV5-1 to TRBJ2-4, with 9 bases fitting TRBD1. Germline assignment: CDR1 SGHRS and CDR2 YFSETQ. The CDR3 runs to 14 residues. Unmatched junction bases numbered 2, after V lost 3 bases and J lost 4 bases. CDR3: CASSSGTGKNIQYF. CDR3 sequence (DNA): TGCGCCAGCAGCTCGGGGACAGGGAAAAACATTCAGTACTTC.

This clonotype was counted only a few times. The genes are TRBV9 and TRBJ2-2; 7 bases map to TRBD2. CDR3 length: 16 amino acids. After removal of 1 base from V and 2 bases from J, the junction contained 5 bases not matched to a gene. The germline V gene encodes CDR1 SGDLS and CDR2 YYNGEE. The CDR3 protein is CASSVSRTRNTGELFF. CDR3 DNA: TGTGCCAGCAGCGTATCTCGGACTAGAAACACCGGGGAGCTGTTTTTT.

This rearrangement joins TRBV27 to TRBJ2-4; the match to TRBD2 covers 9 bases. V gave up 4 bases and J gave up 0 bases; unmatched junction bases: 13. Germline CDR1 MNHEY, CDR2 SMNVEV (reference sequence). The CDR3 length is 19 residues. The CDR3 bases are TGTGCCAGCAGTTCGTTGACTAGCGGAGGGAACCTAGCCAAAAACATTCAGTACTTC. This sequence encodes CASSSLTSGGNLAKNIQYF.

This clonotype was observed many times. This rearrangement joins TRBV24-1 to TRBJ2-2; 8 bases fit TRBD1. The V segment lost 3 bases and the J segment 6 bases; nucleotides outside the gene matches: 14. The CDR3 is 18 amino acids. Germline CDR1 reads KGHDR; CDR2 reads SFDVKD. CDR3 bases: TGTGCCACCAGTGATGCCCTAGGGACAGGCCCCTCGGCCGGGGAGCTGTTTTTT. This sequence encodes CATSDALGTGPSAGELFF.

At least ten counts were recorded for this clonotype. The V gene is TRBV15, the J gene TRBJ2-5, with 8 bases fitting TRBD2. Germline CDR1 is LNHNV and CDR2 is YYDKDF (reference sequence). The V and J ends lost 0 bases and 4 bases, in that order; junction bases with no gene match: 4. CDR3 length: 15 amino acids. DNA of the CDR3: TGTGCCACCAGCAGAGATAGGAGCGGGAGAGAGACCCAGTACTTC. This translates into CATSRDRSGRETQYF.

This chain joins TRBV20-1 and TRBJ2-7, with 9 bases that match TRBD2. J lost 5 bases, V lost 6 bases, and 5 bases had no gene match. Germline CDR1 reads DFQATT; CDR2 reads SNEGSKA (reference sequence). This CDR3 is 12 amino acids long. The CDR3 spells CSAASGIHEQYF. The CDR3 coding sequence is TGCAGTGCGGCTAGCGGGATCCACGAGCAGTACTTC.